This passage covers 16 T cell receptor beta chains from one sample sequenced in a study of T cells in localized non-small cell lung cancer. Repertoires were generated with immunoSEQ multiplex PCR, while TCRdb's copy carries only in-frame clones and drops some. The sample lists over 65,000 clones; 70% to 85% were seen once. Sequenced material: peripheral blood, taken before any cancer treatment. The receptors derive from a female donor over 55 with stage I lung adenocarcinoma.

The V gene is TRBV5-1, the J gene TRBJ2-7, with 8 nucleotides matching TRBD2. This CDR3 is 16 amino acids long. Trimming cost V 1 base and J 6 bases; bases outside gene matches: 12. Per the germline V gene, CDR1 is SGHRS and CDR2 is YFSETQ. The CDR3 nucleotides read TGCGCCAGCAGCTTGTTTCCGTCTAGCGGGTCAGGCGAGCAGTACTTC. This translates into CASSLFPSSGSGEQYF.

This chain uses TRBV11-2 with TRBJ2-5; D ambiguous. This CDR3 is 12 amino acids long. Germline CDR1 is SGHAT and CDR2 is FQNNGV. V dropped 3 bases and J dropped 1 base, with 3 bases sitting between them. The CDR3 DNA reads TGTGCCAGCAGCTTCGGCCAAGAGACCCAGTACTTC. Amino acid sequence: CASSFGQETQYF.

The gene calls are TRBV6-1 and TRBJ2-2, with 10 positions matching TRBD2. V was pared by 7 bases and J by 2 bases, with 4 bases of the junction left unmatched. Looked up from germline, CDR1 is MNHNS and CDR2 is SASEGT. The CDR3 is 15 residues long. The CDR3 protein is CASTGTSANTGELFF. CDR3 sequence (DNA): TGTGCCAGCACCGGGACTAGCGCCAACACCGGGGAGCTGTTTTTT.

The V gene is TRBV5-1, the J gene TRBJ2-5; 8 nucleotides match TRBD2. From germline, CDR1 is SGHRS and CDR2 YFSETQ. The CDR3 spans 14 residues. V dropped 4 bases and J dropped 4; count of bases not matched to a gene: 6. The CDR3 nucleotides read TGCGCCAGCAGCGGATCGACTAGCGTAGAGACCCAGTACTTC. It codes for CASSGSTSVETQYF.

V gene TRBV2 combines with J gene TRBJ1-1, with a possible D match to TRBD1 (6 bases). Germline-derived CDR1 and CDR2 are SNHLY and FYNNEI. The CDR3 spans 15 residues. Trimming cost V 3 bases and J 7 bases, with 18 bases left between them. Written as DNA, the CDR3 is TGTGCCAGCAGTGAGGAACTCCGACAGGCAGTTGAAGCTTTCTTT. This translates into CASSEELRQAVEAFF.

The CDR3 DNA is TGTGCCAGCACCTCCGGAGGGGTCCACGAGCAGTACTTC. This translates into CASTSGGVHEQYF. The chain joins TRBV28 to TRBJ2-7, with D maybe TRBD2 (6 bases). Trimming stripped 7 bases from V and 5 bases from J, with 15 bases between. The CDR3 loop spans 13 amino acids. Looked up from germline, CDR1 is MDHEN and CDR2 is SYDVKM.

The gene calls are TRBV29-1 and TRBJ1-2; D is uncertain. The CDR3 is made up of 14 amino acids. Germline lookup yields CDR1 SQVTM and CDR2 ANQGSEA. V was trimmed by 0 bases and J by 1 base, leaving 9 bases between them. CDR3 protein: CSVEDGRNNYGYTF. Here the CDR3 DNA reads TGCAGCGTTGAAGATGGTCGGAATAACTATGGCTACACCTTC.

The chain has TRBV4-1 and TRBJ1-2; D not certain. Germline V gene sequence: CDR1 MGHRA, CDR2 YSYEKL. Trimming removed 4 bases at V and 4 bases at J, with 13 bases between. There are 14 residues in the CDR3. The CDR3 sequence: CASSPTLKTYGYTF. DNA of the CDR3: TGCGCCAGCAGCCCCACCCTTAAAACCTATGGCTACACCTTC.

This clone was observed once. The chain has TRBV9 and TRBJ2-1, with D perhaps matching TRBD1 (5 bases). V was trimmed by 2 bases and J by 8 bases, leaving 20 bases between them. Germline V gene lookup returns CDR1 SGDLS and CDR2 YYNGEE. The CDR3 runs to 16 residues. CDR3 coding DNA: TGTGCCAGCAGCGTTACCCCAGGGATCGTGGTAGATGAGCAGTTCTTC. This encodes CASSVTPGIVVDEQFF.

The chain employs TRBV28 and TRBJ2-7; possible D gene TRBD1, 6 bases. The CDR3 sequence is 12 residues long. CDR1 and CDR2 (germline): MDHEN, SYDVKM. The germline V and J ends were trimmed by 10 bases and 7 bases, with 17 bases remaining between them. The chain's CDR3 is CAINKQGLEQYF. In nucleotides, the CDR3 is TGTGCCATCAACAAACAGGGCTTGGAGCAGTACTTC.

This chain links TRBV21-1 with TRBJ1-2; TRBD1 is the table's D call, not checked against the DNA. TRBV21-1 is a known pseudogene. The CDR3 runs to 17 residues. CDR3 bases: TGTGCCAGCAGCAAAGGACCCTTGACAGGGAGTCGGCATGGCTACACCTTC. It codes for CASSKGPLTGSRHGYTF.

The chain employs TRBV5-6 and TRBJ2-3; 13 positions match TRBD2. Germline trimming cut 4 bases from V and 5 bases from J; bases unmatched to any gene: 7. In germline, CDR1 is SGHDT, CDR2 YYEEEE. The CDR3 runs to 16 residues. The CDR3 protein is CASSPGLAGDLDTQYF. DNA for the CDR3: TGTGCCAGCAGCCCTGGACTAGCGGGAGATCTAGATACGCAGTATTTT.

This clone has more than one count but fewer than ten. The genes are TRBV28 and TRBJ1-4; 9 bases match TRBD1. The CDR3 extends over 14 amino acids. After removal of 3 bases from V and 8 bases from J, the junction contained 4 bases not matched to a gene. The germline gives CDR1 MDHEN, CDR2 SYDVKM. As DNA, the CDR3 is TGTGCCAGCAGTTTGGACAGGGGTAGAGAAAAACTGTTTTTT. This translates into CASSLDRGREKLFF.

This clone has a single count. CDR3 nucleotide sequence: TGCGCCAGCAGCTTGGGACAGGGGGATGGGAATGAGCAGTTCTTC. Residues: CASSLGQGDGNEQFF. The rearrangement links TRBV5-1 to TRBJ2-1; 9 nucleotides line up with TRBD1. Germline lookup yields CDR1 SGHRS and CDR2 YFSETQ. V shed 0 bases and J 7 bases; nucleotides not matched to a gene: 5. The CDR3 is 15 amino acids.

This chain connects TRBV6-6 to TRBJ2-7; perhaps TRBD2 as D (6 bases). The CDR3 covers 12 residues. Germline V gene data show CDR1 as MNHNY and CDR2 as SVGAGI (reference sequence). Trimming pared 6 bases from V and 6 bases from J, leaving 12 bases between. The CDR3 loop is CASRTVGGEQYF. The CDR3 nucleotides read TGTGCCAGCAGAACAGTCGGGGGCGAGCAGTACTTC.

The chain employs TRBV10-2 and TRBJ1-1; 8 nucleotides match TRBD1. The germline gives CDR1 WSHSY, CDR2 SAAADI. V shed 4 bases, J shed 5 bases, and the junction held 12 bases outside the gene matches. The CDR3 is made up of 16 amino acids. Written as DNA, the CDR3 is TGCGCCAGCAGTGTTTTGAAGACAGGGGCAGTGACTGAAGCTTTCTTT. Protein product: CASSVLKTGAVTEAFF.